These T cell receptor beta chains were read from a single sample in a study of T cells in tuberculosis. TCRdb's copy holds only in-frame clones and misses some; the assay was immunoSEQ multiplex PCR. The sample holds 25,000 to 35,000 clones, less than 95% seen once. The source material was PBMCs. These receptors all come from a donor aged 10-29 years with latent tuberculosis or without tuberculosis infection. Some clones in this sample may be carry-over from other donors' samples. CDR3s include the opening cysteine and the closing phenylalanine or tryptophan. Each record gives: V gene, D gene, J gene, CDR3 protein. D genes are given only for firm matches.

V: TRBV9
D: TRBD2
J: TRBJ2-1
CDR3: CASSERSPAGDNEQFF

V: TRBV7-9
D: TRBD1
J: TRBJ2-6
CDR3: CASSLGQGSYSGANVLTF

V: TRBV9
D: .
J: TRBJ1-2
CDR3: CASSVAGEIYPNQNYGYTF

V: TRBV6-6
D: .
J: TRBJ2-7
CDR3: CASTDISYEQYF

V: TRBV2
D: TRBD2
J: TRBJ2-1
CDR3: CASSEPSSTSGSDGDEQFF

V: TRBV6-5
D: .
J: TRBJ1-3
CDR3: CASTRDYSSGNTIYF

V: TRBV4-2
D: TRBD2
J: TRBJ2-1
CDR3: CASSPLAGGLDNEQFF

V: TRBV5-1
D: .
J: TRBJ1-2
CDR3: CASSSGGGSNYGYTF

V: TRBV5-5
D: .
J: TRBJ1-1
CDR3: CASSLAGDTEAFF

V: TRBV25-1
D: TRBD1
J: TRBJ2-5
CDR3: CASSKTGTETQYF

V: TRBV13
D: TRBD2
J: TRBJ2-1
CDR3: CASSSLAGGTYNEQFF

V: TRBV11-2
D: TRBD1
J: TRBJ1-2
CDR3: CASTGTGVHGYTF

V: TRBV11-3
D: TRBD2
J: TRBJ2-1
CDR3: CASSPGGRSYNEQFF

V: TRBV6-5
D: TRBD2
J: TRBJ2-4
CDR3: CASSLRDYDHSIQYF

V: TRBV27
D: TRBD1
J: TRBJ2-7
CDR3: CASSLWDRGGYEQYF

V: TRBV15
D: .
J: TRBJ1-2
CDR3: CATSGGGIGNYGYTF

V: TRBV4-2
D: .
J: TRBJ1-1
CDR3: CASSQGDTVNTEAFF

V: TRBV6-5
D: .
J: TRBJ2-7
CDR3: CASSYWGPSYEQYF

V: TRBV5-1
D: TRBD2
J: TRBJ2-5
CDR3: CASRPTSGAETQYF

V: TRBV2
D: TRBD2
J: TRBJ2-5
CDR3: CASSGLAGQETQYF

V: TRBV30
D: TRBD2
J: TRBJ2-7
CDR3: CAWKTSGSGEQYF

V: TRBV9
D: TRBD1
J: TRBJ1-5
CDR3: CASRSTGGYYRNQPQHF

V: TRBV5-6
D: TRBD1
J: TRBJ1-3
CDR3: CASSSVGQGVTDTIYF

V: TRBV27
D: .
J: TRBJ1-1
CDR3: CASSFTPGGQPEAFF

V: TRBV10-3
D: .
J: TRBJ2-2
CDR3: CAISEWGVGELFF

V: TRBV6-1
D: .
J: TRBJ1-2
CDR3: CASSEFSGYTF

V: TRBV11-2
D: .
J: TRBJ1-2
CDR3: CASSLEPSVIYGYTF

V: TRBV13
D: TRBD1
J: TRBJ1-6
CDR3: CASSRQGQNNSPLHF

V: TRBV18
D: TRBD1
J: TRBJ1-1
CDR3: CASSPRQGKKNTEAFF

V: TRBV15
D: TRBD2
J: TRBJ2-5
CDR3: CATSRDRAGVGETQYF